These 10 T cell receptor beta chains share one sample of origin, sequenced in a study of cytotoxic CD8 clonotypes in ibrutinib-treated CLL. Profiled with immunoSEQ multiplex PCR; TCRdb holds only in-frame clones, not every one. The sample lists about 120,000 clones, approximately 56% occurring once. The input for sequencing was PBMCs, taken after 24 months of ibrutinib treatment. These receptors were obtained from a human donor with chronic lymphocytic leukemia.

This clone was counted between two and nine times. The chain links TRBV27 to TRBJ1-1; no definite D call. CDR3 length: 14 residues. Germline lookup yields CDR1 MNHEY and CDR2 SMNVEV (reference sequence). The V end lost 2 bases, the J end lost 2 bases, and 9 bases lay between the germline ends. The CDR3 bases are TGTGCCAGCAGTTTAGTTCTTGGAAACACTGAAGCTTTCTTT. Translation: CASSLVLGNTEAFF.

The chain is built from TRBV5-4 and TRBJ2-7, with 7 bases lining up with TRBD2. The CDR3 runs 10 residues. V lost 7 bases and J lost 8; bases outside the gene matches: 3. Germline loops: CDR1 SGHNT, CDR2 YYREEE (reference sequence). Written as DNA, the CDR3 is TGTGCCAGCGGGGAGGGAAAGCAGTACTTC. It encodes CASGEGKQYF.

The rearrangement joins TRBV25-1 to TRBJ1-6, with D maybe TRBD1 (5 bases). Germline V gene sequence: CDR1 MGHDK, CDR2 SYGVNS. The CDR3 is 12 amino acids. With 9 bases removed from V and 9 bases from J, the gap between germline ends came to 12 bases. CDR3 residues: CASQRGGSPLHF. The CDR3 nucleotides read TGTGCCAGTCAAAGGGGAGGTTCACCCCTCCACTTT.

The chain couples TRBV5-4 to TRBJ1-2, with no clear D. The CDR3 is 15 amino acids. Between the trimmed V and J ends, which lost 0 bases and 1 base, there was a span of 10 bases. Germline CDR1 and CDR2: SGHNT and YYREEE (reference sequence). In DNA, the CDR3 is TGTGCCAGCAGCTTGGGGAGGAGGGATAACTATGGCTACACCTTC. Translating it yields CASSLGRRDNYGYTF.

The CDR3 protein is CASSLAPGGEGYGYTF. The CDR3 DNA follows: TGTGCCAGCAGCTTAGCCCCAGGGGGTGAGGGCTATGGCTACACCTTC. The chain couples TRBV7-6 to TRBJ1-2; TRBD1 matches 7 bases. The CDR3 runs to 16 residues. Germline CDR1 and CDR2: SGHVS and FNYEAQ. Losses at the gene ends were 0 bases for V and 4 bases for J; bases not matched to a gene: 8.

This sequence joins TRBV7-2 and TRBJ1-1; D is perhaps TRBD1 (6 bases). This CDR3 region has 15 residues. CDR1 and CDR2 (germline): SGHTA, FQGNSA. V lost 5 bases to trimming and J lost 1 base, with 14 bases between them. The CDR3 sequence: CASSNRDTSNTEAFF. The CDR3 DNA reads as TGTGCCAGCAGCAACCGGGACACCTCGAACACTGAAGCTTTCTTT.

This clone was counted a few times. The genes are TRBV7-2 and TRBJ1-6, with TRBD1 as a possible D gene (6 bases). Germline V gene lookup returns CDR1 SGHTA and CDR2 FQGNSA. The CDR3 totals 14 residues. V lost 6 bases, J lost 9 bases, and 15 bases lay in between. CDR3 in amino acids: CASSTGLYGSPLHF. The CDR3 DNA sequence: TGTGCCAGCAGTACAGGGCTATATGGTTCACCCCTCCACTTT.

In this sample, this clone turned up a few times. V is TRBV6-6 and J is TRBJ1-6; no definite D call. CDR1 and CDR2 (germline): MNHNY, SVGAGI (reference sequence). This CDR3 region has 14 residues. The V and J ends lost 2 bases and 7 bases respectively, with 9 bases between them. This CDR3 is CASSYEERNSPLHF. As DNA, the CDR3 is TGTGCCAGCAGTTACGAGGAGCGGAATTCACCCCTCCACTTT.

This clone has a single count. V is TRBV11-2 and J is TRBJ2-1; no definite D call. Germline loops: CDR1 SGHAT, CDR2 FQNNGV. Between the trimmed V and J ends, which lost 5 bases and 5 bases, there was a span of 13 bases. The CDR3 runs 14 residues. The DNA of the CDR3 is TGTGCCAGCAGCCTCGGAAGCCCACACAATGAGCAGTTCTTC. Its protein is CASSLGSPHNEQFF. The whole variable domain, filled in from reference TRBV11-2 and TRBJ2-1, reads EAGVAQSPRYKIIEKRQSVAFWCNPISGHATLYWYQQILGQGPKLLIQFQNNGVVDDSQLPKDRFSAERLKGVDSTLKIQPAKLEDSAVYLCASSLGSPHNEQFFGPGTRLTVL.

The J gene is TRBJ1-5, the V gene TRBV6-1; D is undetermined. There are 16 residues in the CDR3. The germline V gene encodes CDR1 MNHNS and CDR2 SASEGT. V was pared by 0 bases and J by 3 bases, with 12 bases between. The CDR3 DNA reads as TGTGCCAGCAGTGAAGCACCGGAGTACTCCAATCAGCCCCAGCATTTT. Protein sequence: CASSEAPEYSNQPQHF.